The rows below give T cell receptor beta chains drawn from one sample of a study of T cell responses to AZD1222 COVID-19 vaccine. The table came from immunoSEQ multiplex PCR; TCRdb's copy has only in-frame clones and leaves some out. The sample consists of about 160,000 clones, roughly 90% of them appearing once. The source material was peripheral blood, sampled on day 0 of AZD1222 vaccination. These receptors all stem from an adult in good health. CDR3s include the opening cysteine and the closing phenylalanine or tryptophan. A D gene is named only where the DNA matches it firmly. The size of a clone is reported for some rows only, either as once, few or many, or as a class for expanded clones.

d_call j_call clone_size v_call cdr3_aa cdr3_nt
- TRBJ1-2 - TRBV5-1 CASSPWSGSGYTF TGCGCCAGCAGCCCATGGAGCGGGTCCGGCTACACCTTC
- TRBJ2-7 - TRBV7-9 CASGGWLPYEQYF TGTGCCAGCGGGGGATGGTTACCCTACGAGCAGTACTTC
TRBD2 TRBJ2-3 - TRBV24-1 CATSASGRGTDTQYF TGTGCCACCAGTGCTAGCGGGAGGGGCACAGATACGCAGTATTTT
- TRBJ1-1 - TRBV11-3 CASSFKRNTEAFF TGTGCCAGCAGCTTTAAGAGGAACACTGAAGCTTTCTTT
- TRBJ1-1 - TRBV4-2 CASSQNTGIQTEAFF TGTGCCAGCAGCCAGAACACAGGTATACAGACTGAAGCTTTCTTT
- TRBJ1-2 - TRBV5-5 CASSRIQEGNYGYTF TGTGCCAGCAGCAGAATACAGGAGGGTAACTATGGCTACACCTTC
- TRBJ2-3 once TRBV24-1 CATSGALGTDTQYF TGTGCCACCAGCGGTGCTCTGGGAACAGATACGCAGTATTTT
- TRBJ2-7 once TRBV6-6 CASSYDLAGYEQYF TGTGCCAGCAGTTACGATCTAGCAGGCTACGAGCAGTACTTC
- TRBJ1-1 few TRBV5-1 CASSSEGISEAFF TGCGCCAGCAGCTCGGAAGGGATTTCTGAAGCTTTCTTT
- TRBJ2-1 - TRBV29-1 CSVCPVSSYNEQFF TGCAGCGTATGCCCTGTTAGCTCCTACAATGAGCAGTTCTTC
- TRBJ2-5 - TRBV6-2/TRBV6-3 CASSRQGETQYF TGTGCCAGCAGTCGGCAGGGGGAGACCCAGTACTTC
TRBD2 TRBJ2-7 - TRBV29-1 CSVAGGGDSYEQYF TGCAGCGTTGCCGGGGGGGGAGACTCCTACGAGCAGTACTTC
TRBD1 TRBJ2-5 - TRBV18 CASSSPGTGQETQYF TGTGCCAGCTCATCGCCAGGGACAGGACAAGAGACCCAGTACTTC
TRBD2 TRBJ2-7 - TRBV4-1 CASSQDGEGAGPLDEQYF TGCGCCAGCAGCCAAGATGGGGAGGGAGCAGGGCCTCTGGATGAGCAGTACTTC
- TRBJ2-3 - TRBV11-2 CASSLAAGADTQYF TGTGCCAGCAGCTTAGCGGCAGGGGCAGATACGCAGTATTTT
TRBD1 TRBJ1-6 - TRBV7-9 CASSVYRGIGSDSPLHF TGTGCCAGCAGCGTTTACAGGGGAATAGGGAGTGATTCACCCCTCCACTTT
- TRBJ2-7 - TRBV7-8 CASSPLGYEQYF TGTGCCAGCAGCCCGCTAGGCTACGAGCAGTACTTC
- TRBJ2-2 - TRBV9 CASSASGEPNTGELFF TGTGCCAGCAGCGCTTCGGGAGAACCGAACACCGGGGAGCTGTTTTTT
TRBD1 TRBJ2-2 - TRBV9 CASSVEAGGTGELFF TGTGCCAGCAGCGTAGAGGCAGGGGGAACCGGGGAGCTGTTTTTT
- TRBJ1-4 - TRBV4-1 CASSQIHGGTANEKLFF TGCGCCAGCAGCCAGATCCATGGGGGGACCGCTAATGAAAAACTGTTTTTT
- TRBJ1-1 - TRBV7-2 CASSLYSWGEAFF TGTGCCAGCAGCTTATACAGTTGGGGTGAAGCTTTCTTT
- TRBJ1-1 - TRBV27 CASSSGPNTEAFF TGTGCCAGCAGTTCGGGGCCGAACACTGAAGCTTTCTTT
- TRBJ1-1 - TRBV10-3 CAISELGPRDGEAFF TGTGCCATCAGTGAGTTGGGGCCTCGAGACGGTGAAGCTTTCTTT
- TRBJ1-4 - TRBV27 CASSLSSGRNEKLFF TGTGCCAGCAGTTTATCGTCAGGAAGAAATGAAAAACTGTTTTTT
TRBD2 TRBJ2-3 - TRBV11-3 CASSLGGRAPDTQYF TGTGCCAGCAGTCTAGGAGGGAGGGCCCCAGATACGCAGTATTTT
- TRBJ2-7 - TRBV5-8 CASSLGGPYEQYF TGTGCCAGCAGCTTGGGGGGGCCGTACGAGCAGTACTTC
- TRBJ1-1 few TRBV15 CATGTHPSTEAFF TGTGCCACCGGGACTCATCCGAGCACTGAAGCTTTCTTT
TRBD2 TRBJ2-3 - TRBV2 CASSGTSDWVSNTQYF TGTGCCAGCAGTGGGACTAGCGATTGGGTGTCGAATACGCAGTATTTT
- TRBJ1-1 few TRBV9 CASSPRSSNTEAFF TGTGCCAGCAGCCCCCGCTCCTCGAACACTGAAGCTTTCTTT
- TRBJ1-5 - TRBV30 CAWSPYFSNQPQHF TGTGCCTGGAGTCCCTATTTTAGCAATCAGCCCCAGCATTTT
TRBD1 TRBJ1-2 - TRBV7-9 CASSLGPGQGDGYTF TGTGCCAGCAGCTTAGGGCCGGGACAGGGGGATGGCTACACCTTC
TRBD1 TRBJ1-4 - TRBV27 CASGTGVDEKLFF TGTGCCAGTGGGACAGGGGTGGATGAAAAACTGTTTTTT
TRBD2 TRBJ2-1 - TRBV19 CASSNLYSGNTYNEQFF TGTGCCAGTAGTAACCTATATAGCGGGAATACCTACAATGAGCAGTTCTTC
TRBD1 TRBJ1-6 - TRBV29-1 CSVRTGQGSPLHF TGCAGCGTCCGGACAGGGCAGGGTTCACCCCTCCACTTT
TRBD1 TRBJ2-7 - TRBV28 CASSYLRTGGSYEQYF TGTGCCAGCAGTTACTTACGGACAGGGGGGTCCTACGAGCAGTACTTC
- TRBJ1-2 - TRBV6-6 CASSFGGRGYGYTF TGTGCCAGCAGTTTTGGGGGGCGGGGCTATGGCTACACCTTC
TRBD2 TRBJ2-1 - TRBV2 CASSELAGYNEQFF TGTGCCAGCAGTGAGCTAGCGGGGTACAATGAGCAGTTCTTC
- TRBJ2-3 - TRBV3-1/TRBV3-2 CASSQIPSVDTQYF TGTGCCAGCAGCCAGATACCCTCCGTAGATACGCAGTATTTT
- TRBJ1-3 - TRBV7-8 CASSILASGNTIYF TGTGCCAGCAGCATACTAGCGTCTGGAAACACCATATATTTT
TRBD2 TRBJ2-3 - TRBV24-1 CATSDPAAGVSTDTQYF TGTGCCACCAGTGACCCTGCTGCGGGGGTGAGCACAGATACGCAGTATTTT
- TRBJ2-3 - TRBV7-2 CASSPGPSYINDTQYF TGTGCCAGCAGCCCCGGACCGTCCTACATCAACGATACGCAGTATTTT
TRBD1 TRBJ2-5 - TRBV14 CASSLNRGPGETQYF TGTGCCAGCAGCCTCAACAGGGGGCCTGGGGAGACCCAGTACTTC
- TRBJ1-6 - TRBV5-1 CASSLLGQGWNSPLHF TGCGCCAGCAGCTTGTTGGGTCAGGGGTGGAATTCACCCCTCCACTTT
- TRBJ1-3 - TRBV5-1 CASSPGNSGNTIYF TGCGCCAGCAGCCCAGGTAACTCTGGAAACACCATATATTTT
- TRBJ1-1 - TRBV5-1 CASSLAPAVETEAFF TGCGCCAGCAGCTTGGCGCCCGCAGTAGAGACTGAAGCTTTCTTT
- TRBJ2-6 - TRBV27 CASSLTGSGANVLTF TGTGCCAGCAGTTTGACAGGCTCTGGGGCCAACGTCCTGACTTTC